This T cell receptor (beta chain) is drawn from a study of technical replicates of blood from several donors. Between the trimmed V and J ends, which lost 0 bases and 4 bases, there was a span of 15 bases. Germline CDR1 and CDR2: SNHLY and FYNNEI. This CDR3 contains 16 residues. TCRdb's table, derived via immunoSEQ multiplex PCR, lists solely in-frame clones and lacks some. The table has roughly 50,000 clones, nearly 95% seen once. Sequences were obtained from PBMCs. The clonotype originates from a human donor in good health. Some clones in this sample may be carry-over from other donors' samples. The V call is TRBV2, the J call TRBJ1-1; maybe TRBD1 (6 bases). The CDR3 loop reads CASSEALGGARTEAFF. CDR3 DNA: TGTGCCAGCAGTGAAGCGCTTGGGGGGGCGCGCACTGAAGCTTTCTTT.